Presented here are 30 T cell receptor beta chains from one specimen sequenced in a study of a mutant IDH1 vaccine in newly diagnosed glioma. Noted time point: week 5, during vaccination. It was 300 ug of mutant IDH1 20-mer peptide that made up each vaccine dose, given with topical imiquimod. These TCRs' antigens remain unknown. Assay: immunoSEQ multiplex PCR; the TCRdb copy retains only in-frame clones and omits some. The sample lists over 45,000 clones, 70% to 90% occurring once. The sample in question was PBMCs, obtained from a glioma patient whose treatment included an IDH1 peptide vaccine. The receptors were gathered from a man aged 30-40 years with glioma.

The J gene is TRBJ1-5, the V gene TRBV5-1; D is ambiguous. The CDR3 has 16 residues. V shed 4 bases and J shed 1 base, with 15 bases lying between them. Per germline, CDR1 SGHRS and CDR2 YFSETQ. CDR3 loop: CASSPRDNVSNQPQHF. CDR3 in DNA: TGCGCCAGCAGCCCGCGCGACAACGTAAGCAATCAGCCCCAGCATTTT. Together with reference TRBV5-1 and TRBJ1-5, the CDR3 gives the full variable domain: KAGVTQTPRYLIKTRGQQVTLSCSPISGHRSVSWYQQTPGQGLQFLFEYFSETQRNKGNFPGRFSGRQFSNSRSEMNVSTLELGDSALYLCASSPRDNVSNQPQHFGDGTRLSIL.

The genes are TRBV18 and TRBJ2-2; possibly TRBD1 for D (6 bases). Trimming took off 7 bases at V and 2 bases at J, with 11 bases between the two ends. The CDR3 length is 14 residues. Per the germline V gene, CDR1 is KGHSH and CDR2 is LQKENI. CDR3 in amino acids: CASFTGINTGELFF. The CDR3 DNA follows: TGTGCCAGCTTCACAGGGATTAACACCGGGGAGCTGTTTTTT.

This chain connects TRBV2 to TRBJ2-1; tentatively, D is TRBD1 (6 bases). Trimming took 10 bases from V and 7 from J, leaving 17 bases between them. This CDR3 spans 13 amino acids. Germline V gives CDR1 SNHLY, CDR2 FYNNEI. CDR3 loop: CATQDRLLNEQFF. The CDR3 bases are TGTGCCACCCAGGACAGACTTCTGAATGAGCAGTTCTTC.

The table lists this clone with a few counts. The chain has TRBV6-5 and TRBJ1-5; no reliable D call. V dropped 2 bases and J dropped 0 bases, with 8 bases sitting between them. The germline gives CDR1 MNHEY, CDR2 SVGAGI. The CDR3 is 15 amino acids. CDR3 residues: CASSYSDDSNQPQHF. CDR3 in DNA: TGTGCCAGCAGTTACAGCGACGATAGCAATCAGCCCCAGCATTTT.

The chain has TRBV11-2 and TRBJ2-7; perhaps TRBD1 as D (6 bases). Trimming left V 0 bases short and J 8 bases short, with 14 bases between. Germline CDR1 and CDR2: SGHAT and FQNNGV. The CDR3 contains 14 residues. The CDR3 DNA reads TGTGCCAGCAGCTTAGAGGGACATCCTCCGAAGCAGTACTTC. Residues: CASSLEGHPPKQYF.

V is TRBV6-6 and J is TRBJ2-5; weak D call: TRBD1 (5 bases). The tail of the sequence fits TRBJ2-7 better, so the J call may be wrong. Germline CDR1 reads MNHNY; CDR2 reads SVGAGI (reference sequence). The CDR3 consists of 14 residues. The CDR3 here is CASSYSDNSYEQYF. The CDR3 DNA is TGTGCCAGCAGTTACTCGGACAACTCCTACGAGCAGTACTTC.

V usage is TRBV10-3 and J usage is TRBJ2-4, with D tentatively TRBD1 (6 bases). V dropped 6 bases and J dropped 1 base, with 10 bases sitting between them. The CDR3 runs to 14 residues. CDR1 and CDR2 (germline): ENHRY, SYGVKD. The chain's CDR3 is CAISGQFAKNIQYF. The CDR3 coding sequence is TGTGCCATCAGCGGACAGTTTGCCAAAAACATTCAGTACTTC.

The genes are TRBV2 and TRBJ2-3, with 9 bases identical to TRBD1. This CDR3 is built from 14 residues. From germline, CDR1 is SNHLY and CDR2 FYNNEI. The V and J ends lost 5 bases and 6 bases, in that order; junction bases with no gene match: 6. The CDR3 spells CASSLTGGSDTQYF. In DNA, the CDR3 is TGTGCCAGCAGTTTGACAGGGGGGAGTGATACGCAGTATTTT.

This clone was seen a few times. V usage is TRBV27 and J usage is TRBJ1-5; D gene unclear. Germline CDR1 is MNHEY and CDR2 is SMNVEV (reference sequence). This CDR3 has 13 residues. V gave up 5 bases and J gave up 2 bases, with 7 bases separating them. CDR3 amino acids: CASSPNRNQPQHF. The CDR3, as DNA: TGTGCCAGCAGTCCGAACCGCAATCAGCCCCAGCATTTT.

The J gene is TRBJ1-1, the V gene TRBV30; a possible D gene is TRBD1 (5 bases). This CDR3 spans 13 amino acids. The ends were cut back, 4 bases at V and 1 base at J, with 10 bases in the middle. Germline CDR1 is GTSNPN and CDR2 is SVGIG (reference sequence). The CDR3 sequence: CAWIIGANTEAFF. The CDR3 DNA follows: TGTGCCTGGATAATAGGGGCGAACACTGAAGCTTTCTTT.

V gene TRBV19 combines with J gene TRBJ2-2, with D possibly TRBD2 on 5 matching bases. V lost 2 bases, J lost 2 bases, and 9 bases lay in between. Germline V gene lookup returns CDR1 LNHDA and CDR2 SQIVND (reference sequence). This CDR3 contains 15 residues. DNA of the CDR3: TGTGCCAGTAGTATAACGGGAATAAACACCGGGGAGCTGTTTTTT. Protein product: CASSITGINTGELFF.

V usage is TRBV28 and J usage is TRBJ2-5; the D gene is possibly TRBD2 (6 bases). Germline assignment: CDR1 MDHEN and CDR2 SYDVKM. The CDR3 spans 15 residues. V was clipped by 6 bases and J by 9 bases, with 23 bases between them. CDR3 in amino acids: CASSVPLAPGRSQYF. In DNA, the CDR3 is TGTGCCAGCAGCGTGCCACTAGCCCCAGGCAGGTCCCAGTACTTC. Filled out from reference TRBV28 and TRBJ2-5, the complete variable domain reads DVKVTQSSRYLVKRTGEKVFLECVQDMDHENMFWYRQDPGLGLRLIYFSYDVKMKEKGDIPEGYSVSREKKERFSLILESASTNQTSMYLCASSVPLAPGRSQYFGPGTRLLVL.

The CDR3 is CASSPRTWRETQYF. The CDR3 region has the DNA TGTGCCAGCAGCCCGAGGACTTGGAGGGAGACCCAGTACTTC. This chain uses TRBV7-7 with TRBJ2-5, with a weak D call TRBD2 (5 bases). Germline V CDR1 and CDR2: SSHAT, FNYEAQ (reference sequence). Trimming pared 5 bases from V and 5 bases from J, leaving 15 bases between. The CDR3 extends over 14 amino acids.

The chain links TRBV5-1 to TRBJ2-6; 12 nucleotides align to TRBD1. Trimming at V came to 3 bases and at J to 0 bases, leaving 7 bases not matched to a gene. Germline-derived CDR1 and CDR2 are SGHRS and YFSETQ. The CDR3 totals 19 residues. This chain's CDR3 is CASSSSRDRGHSGANVLTF. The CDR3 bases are TGCGCCAGCAGCTCGTCCCGGGACAGGGGGCACTCTGGGGCCAACGTCCTGACTTTC.

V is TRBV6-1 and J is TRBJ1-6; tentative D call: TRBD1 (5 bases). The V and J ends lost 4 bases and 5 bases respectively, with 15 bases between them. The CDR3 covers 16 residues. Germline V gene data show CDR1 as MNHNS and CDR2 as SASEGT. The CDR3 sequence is CASSGQGNTNNSPLHF. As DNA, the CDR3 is TGTGCCAGCAGTGGGCAGGGTAACACCAATAATTCACCCCTCCACTTT.

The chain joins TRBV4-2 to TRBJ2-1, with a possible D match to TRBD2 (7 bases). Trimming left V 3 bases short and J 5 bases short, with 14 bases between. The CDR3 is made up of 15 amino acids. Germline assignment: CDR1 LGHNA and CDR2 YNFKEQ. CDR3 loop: CASSHDGGQHNEQFF. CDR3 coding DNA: TGTGCCAGCAGCCATGACGGGGGGCAACACAATGAGCAGTTCTTC.

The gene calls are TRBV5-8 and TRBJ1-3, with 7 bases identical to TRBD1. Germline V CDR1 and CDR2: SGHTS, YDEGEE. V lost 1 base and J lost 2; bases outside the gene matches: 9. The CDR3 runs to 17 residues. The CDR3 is CASSLSFAGGAGNTIYF. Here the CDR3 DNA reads TGTGCCAGCAGCTTGAGTTTCGCAGGGGGAGCTGGAAACACCATATATTTT.

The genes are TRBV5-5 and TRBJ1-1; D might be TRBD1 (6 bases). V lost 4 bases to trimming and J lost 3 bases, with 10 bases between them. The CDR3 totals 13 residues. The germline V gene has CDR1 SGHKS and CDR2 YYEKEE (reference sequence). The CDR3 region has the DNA TGTGCCAGCAGCCGGAGGGGGGACACTGAAGCTTTCTTT. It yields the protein CASSRRGDTEAFF.

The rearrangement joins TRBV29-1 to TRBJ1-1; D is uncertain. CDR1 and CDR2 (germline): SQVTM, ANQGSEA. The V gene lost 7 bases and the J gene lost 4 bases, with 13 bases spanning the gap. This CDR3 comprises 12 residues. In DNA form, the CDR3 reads TGCAGCGCTTCCCGGAGGAGCACTGAAGCTTTCTTT. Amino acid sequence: CSASRRSTEAFF.

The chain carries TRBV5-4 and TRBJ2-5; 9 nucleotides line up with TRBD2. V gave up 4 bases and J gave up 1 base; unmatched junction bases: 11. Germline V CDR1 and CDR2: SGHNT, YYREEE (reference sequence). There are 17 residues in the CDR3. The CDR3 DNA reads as TGTGCCAGCAGCCCGGTAGAGGCGGGGGGGTTCCAAGAGACCCAGTACTTC. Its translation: CASSPVEAGGFQETQYF.

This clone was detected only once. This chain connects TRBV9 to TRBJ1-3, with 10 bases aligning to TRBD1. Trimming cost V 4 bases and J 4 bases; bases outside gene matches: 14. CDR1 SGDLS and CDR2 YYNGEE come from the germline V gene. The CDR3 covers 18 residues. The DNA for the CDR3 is TGTGCCAGCAGCTACAACAGAAAGGGACAGGGGAGAGGAAACACCATATATTTT. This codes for CASSYNRKGQGRGNTIYF.

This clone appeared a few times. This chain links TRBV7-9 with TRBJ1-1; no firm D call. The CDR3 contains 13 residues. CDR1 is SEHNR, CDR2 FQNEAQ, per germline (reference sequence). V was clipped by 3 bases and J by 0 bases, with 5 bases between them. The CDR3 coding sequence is TGTGCCAGCAGCTTCTCAGTGAACACTGAAGCTTTCTTT. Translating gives CASSFSVNTEAFF.

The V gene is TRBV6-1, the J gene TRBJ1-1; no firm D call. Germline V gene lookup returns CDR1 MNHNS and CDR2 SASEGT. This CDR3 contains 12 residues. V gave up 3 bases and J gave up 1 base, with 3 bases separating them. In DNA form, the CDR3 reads TGTGCCAGCAGTGACAGGAACACTGAAGCTTTCTTT. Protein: CASSDRNTEAFF.

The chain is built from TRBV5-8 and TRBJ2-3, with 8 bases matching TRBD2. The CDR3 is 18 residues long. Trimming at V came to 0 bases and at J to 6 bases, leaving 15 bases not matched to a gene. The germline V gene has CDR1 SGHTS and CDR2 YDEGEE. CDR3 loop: CASSLGYSRTSPRDTQYF. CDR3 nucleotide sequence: TGTGCCAGCAGCTTGGGGTACTCCCGGACTAGCCCAAGGGATACGCAGTATTTT. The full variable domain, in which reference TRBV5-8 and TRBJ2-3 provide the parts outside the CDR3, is EAGVTQSPTHLIKTRGQQATLRCSPISGHTSVYWYQQALGLGLQFLLWYDEGEERNRGNFPPRFSGRQFPNYSSELNVNALELEDSALYLCASSLGYSRTSPRDTQYFGPGTRLTVL.

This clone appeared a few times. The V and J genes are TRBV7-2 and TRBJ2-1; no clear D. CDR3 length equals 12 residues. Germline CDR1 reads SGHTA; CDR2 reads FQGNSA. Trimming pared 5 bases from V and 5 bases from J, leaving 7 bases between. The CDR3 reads CASSLTDNEQFF. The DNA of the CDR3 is TGTGCCAGCAGCCTAACCGACAATGAGCAGTTCTTC.

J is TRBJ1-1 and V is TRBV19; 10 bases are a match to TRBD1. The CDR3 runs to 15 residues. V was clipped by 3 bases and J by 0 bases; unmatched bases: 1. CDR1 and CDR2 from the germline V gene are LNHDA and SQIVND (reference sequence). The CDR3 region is CASSMGQGMNTEAFF. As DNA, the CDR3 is TGTGCCAGTAGTATGGGACAGGGGATGAACACTGAAGCTTTCTTT.

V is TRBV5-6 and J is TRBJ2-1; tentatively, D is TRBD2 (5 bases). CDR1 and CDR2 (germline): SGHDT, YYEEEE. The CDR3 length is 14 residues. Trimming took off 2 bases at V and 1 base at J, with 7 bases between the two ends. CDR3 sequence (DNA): TGTGCCAGCAGCTTCCGGGGATCCTACAATGAGCAGTTCTTC. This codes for CASSFRGSYNEQFF.

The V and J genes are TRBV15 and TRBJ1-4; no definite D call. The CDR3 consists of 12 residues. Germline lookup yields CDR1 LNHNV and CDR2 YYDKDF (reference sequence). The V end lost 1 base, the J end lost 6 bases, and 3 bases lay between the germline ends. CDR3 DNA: TGTGCCACCAGCAGAGGATATGAAAAACTGTTTTTT. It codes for CATSRGYEKLFF. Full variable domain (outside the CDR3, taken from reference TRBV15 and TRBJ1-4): DAMVIQNPRYQVTQFGKPVTLSCSQTLNHNVMYWYQQKSSQAPKLLFHYYDKDFNNEADTPDNFQSRRPNTSFCFLDIRSPGLGDTAMYLCATSRGYEKLFFGSGTQLSVL.

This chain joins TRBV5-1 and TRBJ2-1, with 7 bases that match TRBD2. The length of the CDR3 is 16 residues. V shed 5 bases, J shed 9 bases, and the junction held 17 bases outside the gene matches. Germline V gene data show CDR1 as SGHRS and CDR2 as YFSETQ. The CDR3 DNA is TGCGCCAGCAGAATAGGTTCCAGCGGGGAAGAGGGTGAGCAGTTCTTC. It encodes CASRIGSSGEEGEQFF.

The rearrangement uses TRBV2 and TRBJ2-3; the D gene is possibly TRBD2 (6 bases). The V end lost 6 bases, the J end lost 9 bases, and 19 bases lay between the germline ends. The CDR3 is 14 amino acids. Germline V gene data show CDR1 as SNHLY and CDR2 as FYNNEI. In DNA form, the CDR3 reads TGTGCCAGCAGAATCCCCACCGGGACTGAGACGCAGTATTTT. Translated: CASRIPTGTETQYF.